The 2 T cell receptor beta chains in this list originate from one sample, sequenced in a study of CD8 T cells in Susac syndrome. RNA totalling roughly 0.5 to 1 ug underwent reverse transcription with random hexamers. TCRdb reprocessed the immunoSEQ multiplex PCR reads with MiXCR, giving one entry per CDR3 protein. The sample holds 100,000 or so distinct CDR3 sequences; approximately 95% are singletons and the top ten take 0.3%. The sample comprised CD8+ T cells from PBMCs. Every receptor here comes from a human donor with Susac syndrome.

CDR3 in DNA: TGTGCCAGTAGTATCCTGGATGGGGAGACCCAGTACTTC. Translated, it gives CASSILDGETQYF. This chain links TRBV19 with TRBJ2-5; D remains ambiguous. V was pared by 3 bases and J by 5 bases, with 10 bases between. This CDR3 has 13 amino acids. Germline CDR1 and CDR2: LNHDA and SQIVND (reference sequence). Full variable domain (outside the CDR3, taken from reference TRBV19 and TRBJ2-5): DGGITQSPKYLFRKEGQNVTLSCEQNLNHDAMYWYRQDPGQGLRLIYYSQIVNDFQKGDIAEGYSVSREKKESFPLTVTSAQKNPTAFYLCASSILDGETQYFGPGTRLLVL.

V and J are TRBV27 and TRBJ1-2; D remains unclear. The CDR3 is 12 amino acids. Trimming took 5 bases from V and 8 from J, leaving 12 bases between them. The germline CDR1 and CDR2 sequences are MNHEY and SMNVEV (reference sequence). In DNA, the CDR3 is TGTGCCAGCAGTCTCGGAGCAGTGGGCTACACCTTC. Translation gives CASSLGAVGYTF.